This T cell receptor beta chain was recorded in a study of T cell repertoires in cytomegalovirus infection (dated by TCRdb to about 2019). Study-wide context: The HLA type of each donor mattered for the analysis, because public TCR beta signatures pointed to carriage of CMV infection along with the matching HLA type. Overall study results and their limits: Carriers of CMV infection plus the relevant HLA type were discriminated by the cumulative frequency of public TCR beta family members in the study cohort and in an independent roughly 340-donor cohort. The ex vivo response was dominated by HLA-C-restricted CMV-specific TCR beta clonotypes, which also provided the single most frequent clonotype in two of eight donors.

The sequencing machine was an Illumina HiSeq 1500. TCRdb reprocessed the public reads (quality trimming at Q25 with fastp, clone calling with MiXCR) and kept in-frame beta chains. Identical CDR3 protein sequences are pooled into one entry, listed with their most common genes and DNA. A total of 560,000 or so distinct CDR3 sequences appear in this sample, more than 15% of them only once. 20% to 30% of the sample goes to the ten largest clones. The CDR3 covers 15 residues, taking in both the cysteine and the phenylalanine. The only DNA kept is the CDR3, 45 bases in frame from the first base. Trimming takes 6 bases off V and 3 bases off J; junction bases not matched to a gene: 8. CDR1 and CDR2 (DFQATT, SNEGSKA) derive from the germline V gene (reference sequence). Notes on this clonotype: Its recognized antigen is unknown. Within one base of it there is no much larger clone, and no base qualities were kept.

The chain was built from TRBV20-1 and TRBJ2-5; 12 junctional bases match TRBD2. The TCR originated in a human donor in good health (CMV status not recorded). Some clones in this sample may be carry-over from other donors' samples. Sequenced: CD8+ T cells from PBMCs. The encoded CDR3 is CSAVTSGSFKETQYF. The nucleotides are TGCAGTGCAGTGACTAGCGGGAGTTTTAAAGAGACCCAGTACTTC.